This TCR beta chain was documented in a study of vaccination effects on CD4 cells after COVID-19. Study observations and caveats: Marked contraction was observed in infection-induced and vaccine-induced clones late after vaccination.

Expansion with viral peptide pools was applied to antigen-specific CD4+ T cells by the ViraFEST assay prior to sequencing. Investigators separated out CD4+ T cells once around 11 days of culture had passed. Each vaccine recipient was nucleocapsid antibody negative and had no prior SARS-CoV-2 infection. Peptides at about 9.9 ug/ml and IL-2 at about 9.2 IU/ml were added to 2 million or so PBMC per well. Both day 3 and day 7 saw half the medium replaced with IL-2 medium. This clone was detected a few times. Its target is unknown. Germline assignment: CDR1 SEHNR and CDR2 FQNEAQ (reference sequence). V was clipped by 3 bases and J by 4 bases; unmatched bases: 9. The CDR3 length is 17 residues. Sequencing was performed with immunoSEQ multiplex PCR; in TCRdb, only in-frame clones are kept and a portion is missing. The repertoire has about 24,000 clones, 65% to 75% of them found once; the top ten carry less than 3.5%.

This chain links TRBV7-9 with TRBJ1-3; 10 bases agree with TRBD1. The sample was CD4+ T cells from PBMCs cultured with SARS-CoV-2 spike peptides, taken before COVID-19 vaccination. The receptor comes from a human donor who received a COVID-19 vaccine. CDR3 residues: CASSLGGTGAHGNTIYF. The CDR3 DNA reads TGTGCCAGCAGCTTGGGGGGGACAGGGGCCCACGGAAACACCATATATTTT. Combining the CDR3 with reference TRBV7-9 and TRBJ1-3 gives the whole variable domain DTGVSQNPRHKITKRGQNVTFRCDPISEHNRLYWYRQTLGQGPEFLTYFQNEAQLEKSRLLSDRFSAERPKGSFSTLEIQRTEQGDSAMYLCASSLGGTGAHGNTIYFGEGSWLTVV.